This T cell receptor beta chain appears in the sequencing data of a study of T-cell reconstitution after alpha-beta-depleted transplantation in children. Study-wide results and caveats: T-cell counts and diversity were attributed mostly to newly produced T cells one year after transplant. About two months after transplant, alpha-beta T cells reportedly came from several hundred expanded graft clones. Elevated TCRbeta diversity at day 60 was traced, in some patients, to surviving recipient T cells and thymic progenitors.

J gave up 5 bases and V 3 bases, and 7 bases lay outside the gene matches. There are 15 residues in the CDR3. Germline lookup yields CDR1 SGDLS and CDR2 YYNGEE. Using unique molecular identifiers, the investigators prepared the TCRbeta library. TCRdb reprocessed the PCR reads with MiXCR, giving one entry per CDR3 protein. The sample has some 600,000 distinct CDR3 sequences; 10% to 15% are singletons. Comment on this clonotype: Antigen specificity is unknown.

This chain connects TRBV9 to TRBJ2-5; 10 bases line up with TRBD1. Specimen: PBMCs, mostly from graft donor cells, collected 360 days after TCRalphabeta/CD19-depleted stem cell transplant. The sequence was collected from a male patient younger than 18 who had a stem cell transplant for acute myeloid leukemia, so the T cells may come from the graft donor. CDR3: CASSAGTGVSETQYF. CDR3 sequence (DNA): TGTGCCAGCAGCGCGGGGACAGGGGTTTCCGAGACCCAGTACTTC.